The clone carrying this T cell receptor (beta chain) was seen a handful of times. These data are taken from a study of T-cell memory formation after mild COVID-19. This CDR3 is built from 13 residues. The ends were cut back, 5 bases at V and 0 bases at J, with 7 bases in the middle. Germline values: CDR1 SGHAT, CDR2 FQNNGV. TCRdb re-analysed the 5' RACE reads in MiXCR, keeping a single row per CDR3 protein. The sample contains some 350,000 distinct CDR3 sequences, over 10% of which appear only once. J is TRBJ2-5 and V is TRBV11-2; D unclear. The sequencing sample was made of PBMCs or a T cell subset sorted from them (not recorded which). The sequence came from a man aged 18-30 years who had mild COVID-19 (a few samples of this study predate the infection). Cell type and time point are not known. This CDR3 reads CASSPRYQETQYF. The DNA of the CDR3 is TGTGCCAGCAGCCCCCGGTACCAAGAGACCCAGTACTTC.